Presented here are 6 T cell receptor beta chains from one specimen sequenced in a study of cytomegalovirus exposure and HLA in healthy donors. Profiled with immunoSEQ multiplex PCR; TCRdb holds only in-frame clones, not every one. This table holds over 150,000 clones, under 90% found once. What was sequenced was PBMCs. All receptors derive from a woman aged 18-30 years in good health and CMV-seropositive.

The rearrangement joins TRBV28 to TRBJ2-3, with 7 bases matching TRBD1. The ends lost 8 bases at V and 5 bases at J; junction bases unmatched: 7. The CDR3 is made up of 13 amino acids. Germline CDR1 is MDHEN and CDR2 is SYDVKM. The CDR3 region has the DNA TGTGCCAGCGTATACGACAGGGAAGATACGCAGTATTTT. Translation: CASVYDREDTQYF.

This chain uses TRBV13 with TRBJ2-6, with 7 bases aligning to TRBD2. The CDR3 is 20 residues long. Looked up from germline, CDR1 is PRHDT and CDR2 is FYEKMQ (reference sequence). V shed 3 bases and J 0 bases; nucleotides not matched to a gene: 14. The CDR3 region is CASSFGLAGYVGSGANVLTF. CDR3 DNA sequence: TGTGCCAGCAGCTTCGGCTTAGCGGGTTACGTTGGCTCTGGGGCCAACGTCCTGACTTTC.

The chain couples TRBV9 to TRBJ2-7, with D maybe TRBD2 (5 bases). Germline CDR1 reads SGDLS; CDR2 reads YYNGEE. CDR3 size: 13 residues. The ends were cut back, 3 bases at V and 3 bases at J, with 10 bases in the middle. The CDR3 nucleotides are TGTGCCAGCAGCGCGGACCGGGGCTACGAGCAGTACTTC. Translation gives CASSADRGYEQYF.

This chain uses TRBV2 with TRBJ1-2; 10 bases map to TRBD1. The CDR3 loop spans 14 amino acids. V was pared by 4 bases and J by 8 bases, with 7 bases of the junction left unmatched. Germline V gene sequence: CDR1 SNHLY, CDR2 FYNNEI. CDR3 nucleotides: TGTGCCAGCAGTGGACAGGGGGCAGTTCGGGGCTACACCTTC. This gives the protein CASSGQGAVRGYTF.

This rearrangement joins TRBV6-1 to TRBJ2-7; 9 positions match TRBD1. Germline trimming cut 3 bases from V and 7 bases from J; bases unmatched to any gene: 10. There are 15 residues in the CDR3. Germline V gives CDR1 MNHNS, CDR2 SASEGT. CDR3 nucleotide sequence: TGTGCCAGCAGTGATGGGCTCGGGACAGGGAAGGAGCAGTACTTC. This codes for CASSDGLGTGKEQYF.

The chain couples TRBV11-3 to TRBJ2-5; tentative D call: TRBD1 (6 bases). V was shortened by 8 bases and J by 2 bases, with 15 bases between the two germline ends. CDR1 is SGHNT, CDR2 YENEEA, per germline. CDR3 length: 14 residues. This chain's CDR3 is CASGPGALQETQYF. CDR3 nucleotides: TGTGCCAGCGGGCCAGGGGCTCTTCAAGAGACCCAGTACTTC.